Reported below is one T cell receptor beta chain. CDR1 is LGHDT, CDR2 YNNKEL, per germline (reference sequence). This CDR3 region has 15 residues. The trim removed 5 bases at V and 10 bases at J, leaving 10 bases unmatched. This sample stems from a study of blood T cell repertoires in COVID-19. Turning to the study itself: Collection of acute and convalescent COVID-19 samples took place in the United States, Italy and Spain. PBMCs, B-cell-depleted T cells, or T cells were the source of the cDNA or gDNA that made up the material.

In the authors' workflow: Reference gene primer amplification gave nucleated cell count estimates. The assay was immunoSEQ multiplex PCR, and TCRdb's table has in-frame clones only and misses some. For V, J and clone size, that table is used; D and trimming come from the DNA. The sample shows 110,000 or so clones, roughly 80% of them seen only once. This rearrangement joins TRBV3-1 (or the pseudogene TRBV3-2) to TRBJ2-1, with TRBD2 matching over 11 bases. The specimen was peripheral blood. The receptor was isolated from a middle-aged man with acute or convalescent COVID-19. The CDR3 coding sequence is TGTGCCAGCAGCACGACTAGCGGGGCCCACCGGGAGCAGTTCTTC. This sequence encodes CASSTTSGAHREQFF.